These 18 T cell receptor beta chains came from one sample sequenced in a study of blood T cell repertoires in COVID-19. Some clones are missing from TCRdb's copy, which holds only in-frame ones; the method was immunoSEQ multiplex PCR. The table has roughly 290,000 clones, around 87% seen once. Source material: PBMCs or T cells enriched from blood (not recorded which). The receptor set was obtained from a woman under 30 with acute COVID-19.

This clone showed up many times. The V and J genes are TRBV4-1 and TRBJ1-2, with TRBD1 matching 10 bases. Germline V lookup: CDR1 MGHRA, CDR2 YSYEKL. J lost 14 bases, V lost 0 bases, and 6 bases had no gene match. The CDR3 is made up of 13 amino acids. CDR3 DNA: TGCGCCAGCAGCCAAGATAGAGGACAGGGGGGGACCTTC. This encodes CASSQDRGQGGTF.

The chain is built from TRBV27 and TRBJ2-7; D gene unclear. Trimming removed 0 bases at V and 0 bases at J, with 6 bases between. This CDR3 is built from 14 residues. Germline loops: CDR1 MNHEY, CDR2 SMNVEV (reference sequence). In nucleotides, the CDR3 is TGTGCCAGCAGTTTATCTTTCAGCTCCTACGAGCAGTACTTC. Encoded protein: CASSLSFSSYEQYF.

The chain uses TRBV7-9 and TRBJ2-1; D unclear. V shed 5 bases and J shed 3 bases, with 5 bases lying between them. The CDR3 loop spans 12 amino acids. The germline CDR1 and CDR2 sequences are SEHNR and FQNEAQ (reference sequence). CDR3 residues: CASSGNYNEQFF. The CDR3 DNA is TGTGCCAGCAGCGGCAACTACAATGAGCAGTTCTTC.

Notes on this clone: Different DNA sequences within this sample yield the same CDR3. The chain joins TRBV9 to TRBJ2-5; 7 bases align to TRBD1. Trimming removed 2 bases from V and 3 bases from J; junction bases left unmatched: 4. The germline CDR1 and CDR2 sequences are SGDLS and YYNGEE. The CDR3 length is 14 residues. This CDR3 is CASSVGTGEETQYF. For the CDR3, the DNA is TGTGCCAGCAGCGTGGGTACAGGGGAAGAGACCCAGTACTTC. The full variable domain, rest sourced from reference TRBV9 and TRBJ2-5, is DSGVTQTPKHLITATGQRVTLRCSPRSGDLSVYWYQQSLDQGLQFLIQYYNGEERAKGNILERFSAQQFPDLHSELNLSSLELGDSALYFCASSVGTGEETQYFGPGTRLLVL.

The chain carries TRBV20-1 and TRBJ2-1; a weak D match, TRBD1 (6 bases). Trimming left V 3 bases short and J 2 bases short, with 14 bases between. The CDR3 has 15 residues. Per germline, CDR1 DFQATT and CDR2 SNEGSKA (reference sequence). In DNA, the CDR3 is TGCAGTGCTAGTAGAAGGGGGAGTCCCTACAATGAGCAGTTCTTC. Its protein is CSASRRGSPYNEQFF.

V usage is TRBV3-1 (or the pseudogene TRBV3-2) and J usage is TRBJ1-5; 8 bases are shared with TRBD1. V lost 4 bases, J lost 11 bases, and 22 bases stayed unmatched. The germline V gene encodes CDR1 LGHDT and CDR2 YNNKEL (reference sequence). This CDR3 contains 18 residues. The chain's CDR3 is CASSPTSNRGGRRRSQHF. CDR3 nucleotide sequence: TGTGCCAGCAGCCCAACTTCCAACAGGGGGGGCCGCCGACGGTCCCAGCATTTT.

The rearrangement links TRBV1 to TRBJ2-7; no DNA check was done on the table's D call, TRBD1. TRBV1 is listed as a pseudogene. The CDR3 is 16 amino acids. The CDR3 loop reads CTSSGTGDCVGYEQYF. CDR3 bases: TGCACCAGCAGCGGAACAGGGGATTGCGTCGGCTACGAGCAGTACTTC.

In its sample, this clone was seen a few times. The chain links TRBV25-1 to TRBJ2-5; 9 bases are shared with TRBD2. This CDR3 has 16 residues. Germline lookup yields CDR1 MGHDK and CDR2 SYGVNS. The trim removed 1 base at V and 5 bases at J, leaving 8 bases unmatched. CDR3 residues: CASSESGLAGVETQYF. CDR3 DNA: TGTGCCAGCAGTGAATCGGGGTTAGCGGGAGTGGAGACCCAGTACTTC.

The V gene is TRBV7-3, the J gene TRBJ2-3; 16 bases map to TRBD2. This CDR3 has 20 amino acids. J lost 0 bases, V lost 2 bases, and 8 bases had no gene match. The germline V gene has CDR1 SGHTA and CDR2 FQGTGA. CDR3 loop: CASSLSGLAGGTGSTDTQYF. CDR3 bases: TGTGCCAGCAGCTTATCGGGACTAGCGGGAGGGACGGGAAGCACAGATACGCAGTATTTT. Together with reference TRBV7-3 and TRBJ2-3, the CDR3 gives the full variable domain: GAGVSQTPSNKVTEKGKYVELRCDPISGHTALYWYRQSLGQGPEFLIYFQGTGAADDSGLPNDRFFAVRPEGSVSTLKIQRTERGDSAVYLCASSLSGLAGGTGSTDTQYFGPGTRLTVL.

The J gene is TRBJ2-1, the V gene TRBV28; 11 nucleotides match TRBD1. V lost 8 bases and J lost 6; bases outside the gene matches: 9. The CDR3 spans 15 residues. Looked up from germline, CDR1 is MDHEN and CDR2 is SYDVKM. DNA for the CDR3: TGTGCCAGCGATCCCGGGACAGGGGGGATCAATGAGCAGTTCTTC. Translating gives CASDPGTGGINEQFF. The variable domain in full, with the rest retrieved from reference TRBV28 and TRBJ2-1, is DVKVTQSSRYLVKRTGEKVFLECVQDMDHENMFWYRQDPGLGLRLIYFSYDVKMKEKGDIPEGYSVSREKKERFSLILESASTNQTSMYLCASDPGTGGINEQFFGPGTRLTVL.

The chain couples TRBV27 to TRBJ2-3; 7 nucleotides line up with TRBD2. The CDR3 covers 14 residues. The J segment lost 3 bases and the V segment lost 4 bases, leaving 4 bases of the junction unmatched. Germline lookup yields CDR1 MNHEY and CDR2 SMNVEV (reference sequence). The CDR3 is CASSSGRATDTQYF. The CDR3 DNA reads TGTGCCAGCAGTTCTGGGAGGGCGACAGATACGCAGTATTTT.

The chain uses TRBV5-1 and TRBJ2-3; TRBD2 aligns across 13 bases. CDR1 is SGHRS, CDR2 YFSETQ, per germline. The trim removed 4 bases at V and 2 bases at J, leaving 4 bases unmatched. The CDR3 runs 16 residues. The CDR3: CASSPGTSGTTDTQYF. The DNA of the CDR3 is TGCGCCAGCAGCCCCGGGACTAGCGGGACCACAGATACGCAGTATTTT.

This clone has just one count. This chain uses TRBV6-6 with TRBJ2-3, with D maybe TRBD1 (5 bases). The CDR3 is made up of 15 amino acids. Trimming left V 5 bases short and J 2 bases short, with 14 bases between. Germline V gives CDR1 MNHNY, CDR2 SVGAGI (reference sequence). CDR3 DNA: TGTGCCAGCAGTCGAGGACATATAGTCACAGATACGCAGTATTTT. Its translation is CASSRGHIVTDTQYF.

CDR3 protein: CASSEDRFTGELFF. The CDR3 DNA is TGTGCCAGCAGTGAAGACAGATTCACCGGGGAGCTGTTTTTT. This chain links TRBV28 with TRBJ2-2; D possibly corresponds to TRBD1 (5 bases). Germline V gene data show CDR1 as MDHEN and CDR2 as SYDVKM. V lost 5 bases, J lost 4 bases, and 11 bases lay in between. The CDR3 has 14 amino acids. Full variable domain (remainder filled in from reference TRBV28 and TRBJ2-2): DVKVTQSSRYLVKRTGEKVFLECVQDMDHENMFWYRQDPGLGLRLIYFSYDVKMKEKGDIPEGYSVSREKKERFSLILESASTNQTSMYLCASSEDRFTGELFFGEGSRLTVL.

J is TRBJ1-3 and V is TRBV19, with D possibly being TRBD1 (6 bases). V gave up 7 bases and J gave up 0 bases, with 10 bases separating them. The germline CDR1 and CDR2 sequences are LNHDA and SQIVND (reference sequence). There are 14 residues in the CDR3. The CDR3 region is CASNLRGSGNTIYF. In nucleotides, the CDR3 is TGTGCCAGTAATCTCAGGGGCTCTGGAAACACCATATATTTT.

This chain links TRBV12-3 or TRBV12-4 with TRBJ1-2, with a weak D call TRBD1 (5 bases). V was cut by 2 bases and J by 2 bases, with 6 bases left in between. This CDR3 has 13 residues. The CDR3, as DNA: TGTGCCAGCAGTTTATCAGGGAACTATGGCTACACCTTC. Amino acid sequence: CASSLSGNYGYTF.

The gene calls are TRBV7-6 and TRBJ2-1; TRBD2 agrees at 7 bases. The V gene's germline CDR1 is SGHVS and CDR2 FNYEAQ. The CDR3 extends over 19 amino acids. The V segment lost 5 bases and the J segment 1 base; nucleotides outside the gene matches: 17. This CDR3 reads CASSPRSAGVFISYNEQFF. CDR3 sequence (DNA): TGTGCCAGCAGCCCTAGAAGTGCGGGAGTTTTTATTTCCTACAATGAGCAGTTCTTC.

This clone was counted a single time. The V gene is TRBV15, the J gene TRBJ1-2; D is perhaps TRBD1 (5 bases). CDR3 length: 13 residues. Trimming pared 5 bases from V and 4 bases from J, leaving 11 bases between. Germline V lookup: CDR1 LNHNV, CDR2 YYDKDF (reference sequence). DNA of the CDR3: TGTGCCACCAGCGCGGGGGGGGTCTATGGCTACACCTTC. It is translated as CATSAGGVYGYTF.